These 3 T cell receptor beta chains were all obtained from the same sample, sequenced in a study of shared clonotypes between healthy human individuals. Sequenced by immunoSEQ multiplex PCR; TCRdb stores in-frame clones only, minus some. The repertoire holds roughly 2.4 million clones, 90% to 96% seen once, with approximately 0.13% in the top ten. Material: naive CD4+ T cells sorted from blood. Regarding subset: CD45RA+ positively selected. The receptor set was obtained from a man aged 18-30 years in good health.

The chain has TRBV6-5 and TRBJ2-7, with 12 positions matching TRBD2. Germline CDR1 and CDR2: MNHEY and SVGAGI. The CDR3 has 15 amino acids. J lost 5 bases, V lost 0 bases, and 2 bases had no gene match. CDR3 coding DNA: TGTGCCAGCAGTTACTCGGGACTAGCGGGCCACGAGCAGTACTTC. Translation gives CASSYSGLAGHEQYF.

A single count supports this clone. This chain joins TRBV5-6 and TRBJ2-4; TRBD1 matches 7 bases. V gave up 4 bases and J gave up 0 bases; unmatched junction bases: 4. Germline V gene sequence: CDR1 SGHDT, CDR2 YYEEEE. The CDR3 spans 15 residues. In DNA form, the CDR3 reads TGTGCCAGCAGCAGGGACAGACTAGCCAAAAACATTCAGTACTTC. Amino acid sequence: CASSRDRLAKNIQYF.

The chain carries TRBV14 and TRBJ2-6, with a weak D call TRBD1 (6 bases). This CDR3 is built from 14 residues. Looked up from germline, CDR1 is SGHDN and CDR2 is FVKESK. The V and J ends lost 0 bases and 10 bases respectively, with 10 bases between them. For the CDR3, the DNA is TGTGCCAGCAGCCAAGAGCGAAGGGGGAACGTCCTGACTTTC. This gives the protein CASSQERRGNVLTF.